These T cell receptor beta chains were read from a single sample in a study of post-analysis software for immune sequencing data. TCRdb analysed the PCR reads with MiXCR anew, one entry per CDR3 protein. The repertoire includes hundreds of thousands of distinct CDR3 sequences, roughly 35% of them detected once, and roughly 13% sits in the top ten. The source material was blood. All receptors derive from a girl between 10 and 17 years old with multiple sclerosis. Each CDR3 is given with its conserved first and last residue. A D gene is named only where the DNA matches it firmly. Rows may omit the clone size; those that give it use once, few, many or a size class.

j_call clone_size d_call v_call cdr3_aa cdr3_nt
TRBJ2-7 many TRBD1 TRBV29-1 CSGGQGGGEQYF TGCAGCGGCGGACAGGGCGGCGGCGAGCAGTACTTC
TRBJ1-2 . TRBD1 TRBV7-9 CASSLGVGGGSGYTF TGTGCCAGCAGCTTAGGTGTAGGGGGCGGCTCTGGCTACACCTTC
TRBJ2-5 . . TRBV6-1 CASSEISPETQYF TGTGCCAGCAGTGAAATTAGCCCGGAGACCCAGTACTTC
TRBJ1-5 few . TRBV4-2 CASSQRWGNQPQHF TGTGCCAGCAGCCAAAGATGGGGGAATCAGCCCCAGCATTTT
TRBJ1-2 . . TRBV4-3 CASSQYQTKASFYGYTF TGCGCCAGCAGCCAATATCAGACTAAGGCAAGCTTCTATGGCTACACCTTC
TRBJ2-7 . . TRBV6-2/TRBV6-3 CASMEVNRPYGQYF TGTGCCAGCATGGAGGTGAACAGACCCTACGGGCAGTACTTC
TRBJ2-7 . . TRBV11-2 CASSHVRDTSYEQYF TGTGCCAGCAGCCATGTCCGGGACACTAGCTACGAGCAGTACTTC
TRBJ2-5 many . TRBV3-1 CASSRGRETQYF TGTGCCAGCAGTCGGGGGCGAGAGACCCAGTACTTC
TRBJ1-6 . . TRBV2 CASSARGGSSPLHF TGTGCCAGCAGTGCTCGGGGGGGGAGCTCACCCCTCCACTTT
TRBJ2-3 few TRBD2 TRBV7-2 CASSPAGDTQYF TGTGCCAGCAGCCCAGCGGGGGATACGCAGTATTTT
TRBJ2-7 . . TRBV7-2 CASSLRWYYEQYF TGTGCCAGCAGCTTAAGGTGGTACTACGAGCAGTACTTC
TRBJ2-1 . TRBD2 TRBV9 CASSVPLAGGRDEQFF TGTGCCAGCAGCGTCCCATTAGCGGGGGGAAGGGATGAGCAGTTCTTC
TRBJ2-5 few TRBD1 TRBV3-1 CASRRQGSEETQYF TGTGCCAGCAGGCGACAGGGCTCCGAAGAGACCCAGTACTTC
TRBJ2-3 . TRBD2 TRBV27 CASSLASGEDTDTQYF TGTGCCAGCAGTTTGGCTAGCGGAGAAGACACAGATACGCAGTATTTT
TRBJ1-6 . . TRBV21-1 CAIASGQDNSPLHF TGTGCCATCGCTTCCGGACAAGATAATTCACCCCTCCACTTT
TRBJ2-3 few TRBD2 TRBV20-1 CSARDYLAGGTDTQYF TGCAGTGCTAGAGACTACCTAGCGGGGGGCACAGATACGCAGTATTTT
TRBJ2-1 many . TRBV7-3 CASSPSTGYNEQFF TGTGCCAGCAGCCCCTCTACAGGGTACAATGAGCAGTTCTTC
TRBJ2-5 . TRBD1 TRBV20-1 CSARASVTDRGETQYF TGCAGTGCTAGGGCCTCCGTTACCGACAGGGGAGAGACCCAGTACTTC
TRBJ2-7 . TRBD1 TRBV7-2 CASSGGFAGGYEQYF TGTGCCAGCAGCGGAGGCTTCGCAGGGGGCTACGAGCAGTACTTC
TRBJ2-7 . . TRBV2 CASRASGDEQYF TGTGCCAGCAGGGCCTCAGGGGACGAGCAGTACTTC
TRBJ1-2 few . TRBV20-1 CSARTGTPNYGYTF TGCAGTGCTAGAACGGGGACGCCCAACTATGGCTACACCTTC
TRBJ1-1 . TRBD1 TRBV7-8 CASGLPGQGPEAFF TGTGCCAGCGGCTTGCCGGGACAGGGACCTGAAGCTTTCTTT
TRBJ2-3 few . TRBV24-1 CATSDRSSTDTQYF TGTGCCACCAGTGACAGATCTAGCACAGATACGCAGTATTTT
TRBJ2-4 few . TRBV7-2 CASSSPDLNIQYF TGTGCCAGCAGCTCCCCGGACTTAAACATTCAGTACTTC
TRBJ2-5 . TRBD1 TRBV14 CASSSQGSWTQYF TGTGCCAGCAGCTCACAGGGGTCGTGGACCCAGTACTTC
TRBJ2-7 once TRBD1 TRBV18 CASSPRVTGSDEQYF TGTGCCAGCTCACCAAGGGTGACAGGGTCAGACGAGCAGTACTTC
TRBJ2-7 few . TRBV7-2 CASSRTPTYEQYF TGTGCCAGCAGTAGGACCCCAACCTACGAGCAGTACTTC
TRBJ1-6 . . TRBV12-3/TRBV12-4 CASSLRWGVRRQGNSPLHF TGCGCCAGCAGTTTACGGTGGGGGGTGCGCAGGCAGGGAAATTCACCCCTCCACTTT
TRBJ1-4 few TRBD1 TRBV2 CASGTGGSEKLFF TGTGCCAGCGGGACAGGGGGCAGCGAAAAACTGTTTTTT
TRBJ2-6 once . TRBV18 CASSKLSPRGSGANVLTF TGTGCCAGCTCCAAACTATCGCCCAGGGGTTCAGGGGCCAACGTCCTGACTTTC
TRBJ2-1 . . TRBV5-1 CASSLTPWDEQFF TGCGCCAGCAGCTTGACCCCCTGGGATGAGCAGTTCTTC